This T cell receptor (beta chain) is drawn from a study of tumor-infiltrating lymphocytes in primary liver carcinoma. In the study overall: Subjects consisted of male and female patients aged 30 to 69 years.

The investigators made TCR beta cDNA from 400 to 550 ng total RNA, using a constant-region primer. It was through three nested multiplex PCR rounds of slightly modified ARM-PCR that TCR beta libraries arose. Amplification in the first two PCR rounds was performed using TRBV1-TRBV30 forward primers and a C-beta reverse primer for around 11 cycles each. TCRdb re-derived calls from the multiplex PCR reads in MiXCR, one entry per CDR3 protein. The table lists about 330,000 distinct CDR3 sequences, approximately 64% of them singletons, with approximately 5.9% in the top ten. Germline DNA was extracted too, while blood RNA derived from unsorted whole blood. Before the operation took place, around 4 milliliters of peripheral blood were collected. Germline V CDR1 and CDR2: SGHAT, FQNNGV. The CDR3 loop spans 14 amino acids. Points from the study as a whole: Against blood, tumors held a significantly higher top-250-clone fraction (p = 0.039). Between tumor regions, pairs overlapped more than tumor-adjacent and tumor-blood pairs did.

This clonotype occurred once. Its antigen is not identified. One end of the junction varies from germline; a read error may be responsible. The rearrangement links TRBV11-2 to TRBJ2-2, with 7 bases that match TRBD1. The material sequenced was peripheral blood. This receptor was obtained from a man aged 40-55 years with primary liver carcinoma and hepatitis B virus infection. CDR3 in amino acids: CACSVQGDTGELFF. CDR3 DNA sequence: TGTGCCTGCAGCGTTCAGGGGGACACCGGGGAGCTGTTTTTT.